This T cell receptor beta chain was sequenced in a study of blood T cell repertoires in COVID-19. For the study at large: T cells, B-cell-depleted T cells, or PBMCs supplied cDNA or gDNA.

Comments on this clone: Germline is not matched at one junction end, which may reflect a read error.

The Seattle patients joined while their infection was active and were tracked longitudinally afterward. CDR3 length equals 14 residues. CDR1 SSHAT and CDR2 FNYEAQ come from the germline V gene (reference sequence). As processed by the authors: How many nucleated cells were present was estimated from reference gene primer amplification. Only in-frame clones appear in the TCRdb table, and some are missing; sequencing was by immunoSEQ multiplex PCR. Clone size and the V and J calls come from that table; the DNA yielded D and trimming. The sample lists 130,000 or so clones; 80% to 85% were seen once. This chain uses TRBV7-7 with TRBJ2-5; D not certain. The clonotype originates from a man aged 25 to 45 with COVID-19, enrolled during active disease. Sequencing was performed on peripheral blood. The CDR3 DNA follows: TGTGCTAGCAGCCCCGCGGAGTACCAAGAGACCCAGTACTTC. Translating it yields CASSPAEYQETQYF.